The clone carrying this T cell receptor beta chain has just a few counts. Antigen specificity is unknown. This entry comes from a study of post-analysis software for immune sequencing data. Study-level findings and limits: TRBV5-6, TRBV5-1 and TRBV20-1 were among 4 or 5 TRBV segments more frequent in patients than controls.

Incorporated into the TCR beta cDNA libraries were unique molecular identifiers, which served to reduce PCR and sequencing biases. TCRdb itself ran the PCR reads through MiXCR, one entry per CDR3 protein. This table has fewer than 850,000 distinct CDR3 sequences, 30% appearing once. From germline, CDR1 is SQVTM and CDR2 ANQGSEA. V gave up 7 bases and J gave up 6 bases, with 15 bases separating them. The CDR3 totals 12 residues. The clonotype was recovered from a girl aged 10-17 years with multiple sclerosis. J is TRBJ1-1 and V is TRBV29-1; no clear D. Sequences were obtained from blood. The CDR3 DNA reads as TGCAGCGGAACCGTCTCTTGGGCTGAAGCTTTCTTT. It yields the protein CSGTVSWAEAFF.